The 26 T cell receptor beta chains in this list originate from one sample, sequenced in a study of T-cell reconstitution after alpha-beta-depleted transplantation in children. Molecular barcoding with unique molecular identifiers was used for the TCRbeta library. TCRdb re-called the PCR reads through MiXCR, storing one row per CDR3 protein. The top ten hold 43% of the sample, which has hundreds of thousands of distinct CDR3 sequences, over 15% seen once. This sample comprised PBMCs, mostly from graft donor cells, obtained 360 days after TCRalphabeta/CD19-depleted stem cell transplant. These receptors originate from a male patient aged 2-15 years who had a stem cell transplant for acute lymphoblastic leukemia, so the T cells may come from the graft donor.

This clonotype was picked up one time. V usage is TRBV3-1 and J usage is TRBJ1-1; D might be TRBD1 (5 bases). V shed 2 bases and J shed 3 bases, with 16 bases lying between them. CDR1 and CDR2 (germline): LGHDT, YNNKEL (reference sequence). There are 16 residues in the CDR3. In nucleotides, the CDR3 is TGTGCCAGCAGCCAATCCGTACGAGACAGATACACTGAAGCTTTCTTT. Its translation is CASSQSVRDRYTEAFF.

This clonotype was observed many times. The chain links TRBV20-1 to TRBJ2-7; TRBD1 might be the D (5 bases). Trimming removed 8 bases from V and 3 bases from J, with 23 bases in between. The CDR3 is made up of 15 amino acids. The germline CDR1 and CDR2 sequences are DFQATT and SNEGSKA (reference sequence). The CDR3 spells CSTTSLSTAFYEQYF. The CDR3 region has the DNA TGCAGTACAACTTCCCTATCGACAGCCTTCTACGAGCAGTACTTC.

This clonotype was seen only a few times. This chain joins TRBV19 and TRBJ2-2, with 7 bases that match TRBD1. Germline assignment: CDR1 LNHDA and CDR2 SQIVND (reference sequence). Trimming at V came to 4 bases and at J to 2 bases, leaving 13 bases not matched to a gene. CDR3 length: 18 residues. The CDR3 nucleotides are TGTGCCAGTAGTACCCCAGGACGGACAGGCCTTAACACCGGGGAGCTGTTTTTT. This encodes CASSTPGRTGLNTGELFF.

The gene calls are TRBV20-1 and TRBJ1-5; 7 bases line up with TRBD1. CDR1 and CDR2 (germline): DFQATT, SNEGSKA (reference sequence). The CDR3 has 16 amino acids. Trimming removed 2 bases from V and 6 bases from J; junction bases left unmatched: 13. In nucleotides, the CDR3 is TGCAGTGCTAGAACAATACAGACAGGGCTAAGTCAGCCCCAGCATTTT. Its translation is CSARTIQTGLSQPQHF.

This clonotype came up many times. This chain links TRBV12-3 or TRBV12-4 with TRBJ1-6, with D possibly TRBD1 on 5 matching bases. V was trimmed by 8 bases and J by 7 bases, leaving 9 bases between them. CDR3 length: 12 residues. DNA for the CDR3: TGTGCCAGCGGCAGGGAGAATTCACCCCTCCACTTT. Its protein product is CASGRENSPLHF.

This clonotype was counted ten times or more. V gene TRBV5-1 combines with J gene TRBJ2-1; perhaps TRBD2 as D (6 bases). V gave up 0 bases and J gave up 3 bases, with 13 bases separating them. Germline V gene sequence: CDR1 SGHRS, CDR2 YFSETQ. The CDR3 extends over 16 amino acids. The CDR3 DNA reads as TGCGCCAGCAGCTTGGCTTCTAGCGCAGGCTACAATGAGCAGTTCTTC. Residues: CASSLASSAGYNEQFF.

This clonotype was found a few times. CDR3 sequence: CSARGTVTEAFF. CDR3 nucleotides: TGCAGTGCTAGAGGGACGGTCACTGAAGCTTTCTTT. The V gene is TRBV20-1, the J gene TRBJ1-1, with D hard to call. From germline, CDR1 is DFQATT and CDR2 SNEGSKA (reference sequence). The germline V and J ends were trimmed by 1 base and 4 bases, with 7 bases remaining between them. The CDR3 loop spans 12 amino acids.

The gene calls are TRBV5-8 and TRBJ2-2; 15 bases fit TRBD2. With V trimmed by 4 bases and J by 8 bases, 9 bases remained unmatched. Germline V gene data show CDR1 as SGHTS and CDR2 as YDEGEE. This CDR3 has 17 amino acids. CDR3 nucleotide sequence: TGTGCCAGCAGCGCCCCGGGACTAGCGGGAGGCTCTGGGGAGCTGTTTTTT. Encoded protein: CASSAPGLAGGSGELFF.

There are a few counts of this clonotype. J is TRBJ1-5 and V is TRBV6-2 or TRBV6-3; no reliable D call. Per germline, CDR1 MNHEY and CDR2 SVGEGT. The CDR3 extends over 16 amino acids. Trimming stripped 2 bases from V and 0 bases from J, with 11 bases between. The DNA for the CDR3 is TGTGCCAGCAGTTACGACCCAGGTCCTAGCAATCAGCCCCAGCATTTT. It encodes CASSYDPGPSNQPQHF.

V and J are TRBV5-1 and TRBJ1-4, with 7 bases that match TRBD1. The CDR3 extends over 15 amino acids. CDR1 SGHRS and CDR2 YFSETQ come from the germline V gene. V shed 5 bases and J 2 bases; nucleotides not matched to a gene: 6. This CDR3 reads CASSRQTGTNEKLFF. The CDR3 DNA follows: TGCGCCAGCAGTCGACAGACAGGGACTAATGAAAAACTGTTTTTT.

This clonotype occurred once. CDR3 in amino acids: CASSVADSNQPQHF. CDR3 coding DNA: TGTGCCAGCAGCGTAGCAGATAGCAATCAGCCCCAGCATTTT. The gene calls are TRBV9 and TRBJ1-5; D remains ambiguous. The CDR3 consists of 14 residues. V gave up 0 bases and J gave up 0 bases, with 4 bases separating them. Germline V CDR1 and CDR2: SGDLS, YYNGEE.

J is TRBJ1-1 and V is TRBV7-6; 9 nucleotides match TRBD1. This CDR3 spans 17 amino acids. Germline values: CDR1 SGHVS, CDR2 FNYEAQ. J gave up 1 base and V 4 bases, and 10 bases lay outside the gene matches. As DNA, the CDR3 is TGTGCCAGCAGCTCCAAATACAGGGGGCGCCAGAACACTGAAGCTTTCTTT. Protein product: CASSSKYRGRQNTEAFF. The variable domain in full, completed from reference TRBV7-6 and TRBJ1-1, reads GAGVSQSPRYKVTKRGQDVALRCDPISGHVSLYWYRQALGQGPEFLTYFNYEAQQDKSGLPNDRFSAERPEGSISTLTIQRTEQRDSAMYRCASSSKYRGRQNTEAFFGQGTRLTVV.

The genes are TRBV24-1 and TRBJ1-2; perhaps TRBD1 as D (6 bases). The V and J ends lost 7 bases and 4 bases respectively, with 9 bases between them. Germline lookup yields CDR1 KGHDR and CDR2 SFDVKD. The CDR3 runs to 12 residues. The CDR3, as DNA: TGTGCCACCAGCCCAGGGGCCTATGGCTACACCTTC. It codes for CATSPGAYGYTF.

This clonotype was seen a few times. CDR3 amino acids: CSVQGDGGDTQYF. The CDR3 DNA reads TGCAGCGTCCAAGGGGACGGAGGAGATACGCAGTATTTT. This chain uses TRBV29-1 with TRBJ2-3, with D perhaps being TRBD1 or TRBD2 (5 bases each). CDR3 length: 13 residues. Trimming pared 6 bases from V and 5 bases from J, leaving 15 bases between. CDR1 is SQVTM and CDR2 is ANQGSEA in the germline V gene.

This clonotype appeared a few times. The V and J genes are TRBV6-5 and TRBJ1-6, with D possibly TRBD1 on 5 matching bases. The V gene lost 2 bases and the J gene lost 8 bases, with 13 bases spanning the gap. The CDR3 contains 15 residues. The V gene's germline CDR1 is MNHEY and CDR2 SVGAGI. CDR3 nucleotides: TGTGCCAGCAGTTACGGGGGGACTCCTTATTCACCCCTCCACTTT. It codes for CASSYGGTPYSPLHF.

This clonotype was seen at least ten times. This chain connects TRBV12-3 or TRBV12-4 to TRBJ1-2; unclear D gene. Trimming shortened V by 5 bases and J by 4 bases, and 8 bases separated the two germline ends. The CDR3 has 12 residues. CDR3 protein: CASSPGSYGYTF. The CDR3 DNA reads TGTGCCAGCAGTCCCGGGTCCTATGGCTACACCTTC.

The V gene is TRBV11-2, the J gene TRBJ2-6; TRBD2 might be the D (5 bases). Germline CDR1 and CDR2: SGHAT and FQNNGV. With 6 bases removed from V and 0 bases from J, the gap between germline ends came to 9 bases. The CDR3 totals 15 residues. The CDR3 coding sequence is TGTGCCAGCAGTTCCGGGGTCTCTGGGGCCAACGTCCTGACTTTC. The encoded protein is CASSSGVSGANVLTF.

The genes are TRBV14 and TRBJ1-1; D ambiguous. The germline V gene encodes CDR1 SGHDN and CDR2 FVKESK. V was cut by 8 bases and J by 4 bases, with 26 bases left in between. This CDR3 spans 17 amino acids. This CDR3 is CASSTLNTRIIATEAFF. CDR3 nucleotides: TGTGCCAGCTCCACTTTAAACACACGGATTATTGCCACTGAAGCTTTCTTT.

The chain employs TRBV12-3 or TRBV12-4 and TRBJ2-7; D ambiguous. V was cut by 6 bases and J by 0 bases, with 15 bases left in between. This CDR3 is 15 amino acids long. Here the CDR3 reads CASSNQVVSSYEQYF. For the CDR3, the DNA is TGTGCCAGCAGCAACCAGGTTGTTTCCTCCTACGAGCAGTACTTC.

This clonotype has at least ten counts. The chain links TRBV12-3 or TRBV12-4 to TRBJ2-7; D is unresolved. The CDR3 runs to 11 residues. The V end lost 4 bases, the J end lost 3 bases, and 4 bases lay between the germline ends. CDR3 region: CASSSDYEQYF. CDR3 nucleotide sequence: TGTGCCAGCAGTTCAGACTACGAGCAGTACTTC.

There are a few counts of this clonotype. The chain joins TRBV29-1 to TRBJ1-1, with 7 bases lining up with TRBD1. The CDR3 consists of 12 residues. Trimming at V came to 4 bases and at J to 4 bases, leaving 3 bases not matched to a gene. CDR1 and CDR2 from the germline V gene are SQVTM and ANQGSEA. The CDR3 reads CSVATGATEAFF. CDR3 nucleotides: TGCAGCGTTGCTACAGGGGCCACTGAAGCTTTCTTT.

The chain couples TRBV18 to TRBJ2-3; D is ambiguous. Germline values: CDR1 KGHSH, CDR2 LQKENI. The CDR3 loop spans 14 amino acids. V lost 3 bases and J 6 bases, leaving 13 bases between the germline ends. CDR3 nucleotide sequence: TGTGCCAGCTCACCTCGGCCCCTGTCTGATACGCAGTATTTT. Translation gives CASSPRPLSDTQYF.

The chain couples TRBV12-3 or TRBV12-4 to TRBJ1-5, with 8 bases aligning to TRBD1. The trim removed 5 bases at V and 4 bases at J, leaving 7 bases unmatched. The CDR3 is 15 residues long. The CDR3 sequence is CASSHRQGRNQPQHF. The CDR3 DNA sequence: TGTGCCAGCAGTCACCGACAGGGGCGAAATCAGCCCCAGCATTTT.

The rearrangement links TRBV29-1 to TRBJ2-1, with 11 bases matching TRBD2. In germline, CDR1 is SQVTM, CDR2 ANQGSEA. CDR3 length: 19 residues. V was pared by 7 bases and J by 4 bases, with 21 bases of the junction left unmatched. CDR3 bases: TGCAGCGCTCCGAGGGGTGGTAGCGGGGGGGCCAGTCGTTACAATGAGCAGTTCTTC. Translation: CSAPRGGSGGASRYNEQFF.

This clonotype was counted ten times or more. The V call is TRBV7-8, the J call TRBJ2-7, with TRBD1 as a possible D gene (6 bases). V shed 3 bases and J shed 2 bases, with 8 bases lying between them. Germline values: CDR1 SGHVS, CDR2 FQNEAQ. The CDR3 length is 13 residues. The CDR3 here is CASSLDSPYEQYF. CDR3 bases: TGTGCCAGCAGCTTGGACAGTCCCTACGAGCAGTACTTC. Looking up the rest from reference TRBV7-8 and TRBJ2-7 gives the full variable domain: GAGVSQSPRYKVAKRGQDVALRCDPISGHVSLFWYQQALGQGPEFLTYFQNEAQLDKSGLPSDRFFAERPEGSVSTLKIQRTQQEDSAVYLCASSLDSPYEQYFGPGTRLTVT.

The genes are TRBV29-1 and TRBJ2-1; D is ambiguous. The CDR3 sequence is 9 residues long. CDR1 and CDR2 from the germline V gene are SQVTM and ANQGSEA. Trimming shortened V by 0 bases and J by 9 bases, and 0 bases separated the two germline ends. CDR3 bases: TGCAGCGTTGAAGATGAGCAGTTCTTC. It translates to CSVEDEQFF.